A single sample gave rise to the 10 T cell receptor beta chains below, sequenced in a study of T cell repertoires in cytomegalovirus infection. Using its own MiXCR run on the reads, TCRdb lists one record per CDR3 protein. The table shows about 920,000 distinct CDR3 sequences, with under 40% occurring only once. Their target antigens are unknown. The material was cultured CD8+ T cells from PBMCs, obtained from culture after CMV antigen stimulation. The source is a human donor in good health (CMV status not recorded). Some clones in this sample may be carry-over from other donors' samples.

This clonotype has a single count. The chain recombines TRBV11-1 with TRBJ2-1; TRBD1 or TRBD2 may be the D gene (6 bases each). Trimming cost V 2 bases and J 12 bases, with 26 bases left between them. This CDR3 spans 17 amino acids. Germline values: CDR1 SGHAT, CDR2 FQDESV (reference sequence). The CDR3 DNA reads as TGTGCCAGCAGCTTAACTATACGGGGGCGTAAATCGGTTGGGCAGTTCTTC. Translation gives CASSLTIRGRKSVGQFF.

V usage is TRBV10-3 and J usage is TRBJ2-7; tentatively, D is TRBD1 (5 bases). Between the trimmed V and J ends, which lost 4 bases and 2 bases, there was a span of 15 bases. The germline CDR1 and CDR2 sequences are ENHRY and SYGVKD. The CDR3 sequence is 15 residues long. CDR3 protein: CAISVVIGDTYEQYF. The DNA of the CDR3 is TGTGCCATCAGTGTAGTGATAGGGGATACCTACGAGCAGTACTTC.

This sequence joins TRBV19 and TRBJ1-5; D call uncertain. V was clipped by 5 bases and J by 4 bases, with 18 bases between them. Germline V gene data show CDR1 as LNHDA and CDR2 as SQIVND (reference sequence). The CDR3 is made up of 16 amino acids. Here the CDR3 reads CASSEVVGPKNQPQHF. The CDR3 DNA follows: TGTGCCAGTAGTGAGGTGGTGGGTCCCAAAAATCAGCCCCAGCATTTT.

V usage is TRBV15 and J usage is TRBJ2-5, with TRBD2 as a possible D gene (6 bases). Trimming removed 6 bases at V and 5 bases at J, with 28 bases between. This CDR3 is 18 amino acids long. The germline gives CDR1 LNHNV, CDR2 YYDKDF (reference sequence). For the CDR3, the DNA is TGTGCCACCAGTCCCGGGAGCACGCCCGAAGACTCGTGGGAGACCCAGTACTTC. It translates to CATSPGSTPEDSWETQYF.

The CDR3 loop is CASSSQLRTEGYTF. CDR3 in DNA: TGTGCCAGCAGCTCACAATTACGGACGGAAGGCTACACCTTC. The chain uses TRBV7-6 and TRBJ1-2; D is ambiguous. CDR1 SGHVS and CDR2 FNYEAQ come from the germline V gene. The CDR3 length is 14 residues. Trimming cost V 4 bases and J 8 bases, with 17 bases left between them.

This clonotype showed up just a few times. A junction boundary mismatches the germline segment, possibly from a read error. The rearrangement joins TRBV7-6 to TRBJ2-3, with unresolved D. The CDR3 covers 15 residues. Germline lookup yields CDR1 SGHVS and CDR2 FNYEAQ. This chain's CDR3 is CASSLRSGRTDTQYF. The CDR3 nucleotides are TGTGCTAGCAGCTTAAGGTCAGGACGGACAGATACGCAGTATTTT.

This clonotype was seen at least ten times. The J gene is TRBJ1-5, the V gene TRBV6-2 or TRBV6-3; no clear D. V shed 2 bases and J shed 0 bases, with 8 bases lying between them. The CDR3 runs 15 residues. CDR1 and CDR2 from the germline V gene are MNHEY and SVGEGT. For the CDR3, the DNA is TGTGCCAGCAGTTACGTCCGGGATAGCAATCAGCCCCAGCATTTT. It translates to CASSYVRDSNQPQHF.

The J gene is TRBJ2-7, the V gene TRBV4-1; D not certain. Trimming took off 0 bases at V and 3 bases at J, with 9 bases between the two ends. The CDR3 length is 14 residues. Germline CDR1 MGHRA, CDR2 YSYEKL. In DNA form, the CDR3 reads TGCGCCAGCAGCCAAGAACAGTTCAGCTACGAGCAGTACTTC. It encodes CASSQEQFSYEQYF.

There are a few counts of this clonotype. The chain combines TRBV4-3 with TRBJ1-2; no definite D call. This CDR3 has 16 amino acids. Trimming pared 0 bases from V and 6 bases from J, leaving 17 bases between. The germline CDR1 and CDR2 sequences are LGHNA and YSLEER. The CDR3 region is CASSQDHVVRSDGYTF. CDR3 nucleotides: TGCGCCAGCAGCCAAGATCATGTGGTGAGGAGTGATGGCTACACCTTC.

This clonotype has a count of ten or more. The V gene is TRBV19, the J gene TRBJ2-2; 7 bases fit TRBD1. Germline values: CDR1 LNHDA, CDR2 SQIVND (reference sequence). Germline trimming cut 6 bases from V and 4 bases from J; bases unmatched to any gene: 8. The CDR3 has 15 amino acids. CDR3 loop: CASSGQVELTGELFF. The CDR3 coding sequence is TGTGCCAGTAGCGGACAGGTGGAGCTCACCGGGGAGCTGTTTTTT.